The subject of this entry is one T cell receptor (beta chain). Its antigen is unidentified. The data derive from a study of cytomegalovirus exposure and HLA in healthy donors. PCR employed 60 Vbeta and 13 Jbeta primers. Profiling relied on immunoSEQ multiplex PCR, and the TCRdb table lists in-frame clones only, not all of them. The table has about 200,000 clones, around 76% seen once; the top ten hold about 6.1%. The ends were cut back, 4 bases at V and 0 bases at J, with 10 bases in the middle. Germline V gene lookup returns CDR1 SGHRS and CDR2 YFSETQ. CDR3 length: 15 amino acids. The study, taken as a whole, reports: Earlier analysis yielded a pattern in which most TCR beta V segments were productive about 90% or about 30% of the time. The authors enumerated 164 TCR beta chains as linked to cytomegalovirus. The analysis excluded some indistinguishable V segments, including TRBV6-2 and TRBV6-3.

The chain joins TRBV5-1 to TRBJ1-4; weak D call: TRBD1 (6 bases). Sequencing input: PBMCs. The source is a man aged 35 to 55 in good health and CMV-seropositive. The CDR3 coding sequence is TGCGCCAGCAGCAACGGACAGCCAACTAATGAAAAACTGTTTTTT. Encoded protein: CASSNGQPTNEKLFF.